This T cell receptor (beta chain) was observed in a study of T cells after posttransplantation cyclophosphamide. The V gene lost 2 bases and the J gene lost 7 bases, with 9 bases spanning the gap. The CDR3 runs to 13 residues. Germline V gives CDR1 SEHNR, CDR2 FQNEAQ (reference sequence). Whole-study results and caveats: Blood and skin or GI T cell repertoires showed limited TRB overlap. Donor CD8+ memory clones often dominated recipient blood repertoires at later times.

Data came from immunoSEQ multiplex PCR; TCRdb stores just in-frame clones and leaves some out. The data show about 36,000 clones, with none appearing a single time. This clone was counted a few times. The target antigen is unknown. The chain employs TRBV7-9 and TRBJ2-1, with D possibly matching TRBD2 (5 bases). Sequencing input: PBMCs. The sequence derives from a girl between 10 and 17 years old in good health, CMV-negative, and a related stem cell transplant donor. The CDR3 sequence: CASSLTRGNEQFF. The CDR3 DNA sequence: TGTGCCAGCAGCTTAACCCGGGGAAATGAGCAGTTCTTC. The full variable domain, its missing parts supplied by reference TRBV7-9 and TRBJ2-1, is DTGVSQNPRHKITKRGQNVTFRCDPISEHNRLYWYRQTLGQGPEFLTYFQNEAQLEKSRLLSDRFSAERPKGSFSTLEIQRTEQGDSAMYLCASSLTRGNEQFFGPGTRLTVL.